This T cell receptor (beta chain) was retrieved from a study of spatial heterogeneity in lung cancer. This clonotype has ten or more counts. The target antigen is unknown. Broader study findings: Mutation counts in tumors were tracked by counts of expanded intratumoral alpha and beta TCRs. Alpha chain coverage of tumor T cells was estimated at approximately 7.5%, and beta chain coverage at 13% to 15%.

Time point: sample taken at primary tumor resection. Donation came from about 72 patients with untreated early-stage non-small cell lung cancer. Whole RNA, isolated from tumor, nontumor lung or frozen PBMC, was sequenced without prior sorting. The V gene lost 0 bases and the J gene lost 1 base, with 19 bases spanning the gap. CDR1 is SGDLS, CDR2 YYNGEE, per germline. The CDR3 consists of 18 residues. TCR cDNA molecules were tagged individually, and each one carried a unique molecular identifier. In TCRdb, the 5' RACE reads were re-called with MiXCR into one record per CDR3 protein. The table has 20,000 to 25,000 distinct CDR3 sequences, under 9.5% seen once; the top ten hold over 7%.

This sequence was found in a male donor with early-stage non-small cell lung cancer. V and J are TRBV9 and TRBJ1-2; no reliable D call. The sequenced sample was lung tumor tissue, obtained at surgery. The CDR3 bases are TGTGCCAGCAGCGTAGATGGCAGTAACCCAGCCTTTAACTATGGCTACACCTTC. It translates to CASSVDGSNPAFNYGYTF.